The 31 T cell receptor beta chains below were found in one sample sequenced in a study of T cells after yellow fever vaccination (dated by TCRdb to the late 2010s). Explained via the paper, the treatment or condition label denotes: live attenuated yellow fever vaccine strain. The protocol used for the library was 5' RACE. Sequenced on an Illumina HiSeq 2500. TCRdb trimmed public reads at Q25 via fastp, called clones via MiXCR and kept in-frame beta chains. Duplicate CDR3 protein sequences are folded into a single record with the most common DNA and genes. Counted in this sample were roughly 250,000 distinct CDR3 sequences; 10% to 15% of them appeared once. The top ten clones comprise about 0.54% of the sample. Material: CD4+ T cells sorted from PBMCs, obtained 45 days after the yellow fever booster vaccination. The origin of the receptors is a man younger than 40 who received the YFV17D yellow fever vaccine.

This chain links TRBV6-4 with TRBJ2-3, with 7 positions matching TRBD2. The V gene's germline CDR1 is MRHNA and CDR2 SNTAGT. There are 13 residues in the CDR3. With 11 bases clipped from V and 6 bases from J, the junction kept 11 bases outside the gene matches. In DNA form, the CDR3 reads TGTGCCCGCCTCGGCGGGAGTGTCGATACGCAGTATTTT. Translating it yields CARLGGSVDTQYF.

This chain joins TRBV28 and TRBJ2-7; no clear D. The germline CDR1 and CDR2 sequences are MDHEN and SYDVKM. With 7 bases removed from V and 3 bases from J, the gap between germline ends came to 19 bases. CDR3 length: 15 amino acids. The CDR3 region has the DNA TGTGCCAGCACTCCGGTGGGTACAACCTTCTACGAGCAGTACTTC. This gives the protein CASTPVGTTFYEQYF. Supplemented by reference TRBV28 and TRBJ2-7, the full variable domain reads DVKVTQSSRYLVKRTGEKVFLECVQDMDHENMFWYRQDPGLGLRLIYFSYDVKMKEKGDIPEGYSVSREKKERFSLILESASTNQTSMYLCASTPVGTTFYEQYFGPGTRLTVT.

This clonotype was counted between two and nine times. The chain uses TRBV7-9 and TRBJ2-3, with unresolved D. This CDR3 contains 12 residues. Between the trimmed V and J ends, which lost 5 bases and 5 bases, there was a span of 8 bases. Germline V CDR1 and CDR2: SEHNR, FQNEAQ (reference sequence). DNA for the CDR3: TGTGCCAGCAGCCCCGCCCTAGATACGCAGTATTTT. Translation: CASSPALDTQYF.

V and J are TRBV15 and TRBJ2-3; weak D call: TRBD1 (6 bases). V was pared by 5 bases and J by 6 bases, with 18 bases between. CDR3 size: 15 residues. CDR1 and CDR2 from the germline V gene are LNHNV and YYDKDF (reference sequence). This chain's CDR3 is CATSAPTGTSDTQYF. The CDR3 DNA sequence: TGTGCCACCAGCGCCCCGACAGGAACCTCGGATACGCAGTATTTT.

The rearrangement joins TRBV20-1 to TRBJ2-7, with a weak D call TRBD2 (7 bases). Deletions cut 5 bases from V and 5 bases from J, with 25 bases between. Germline V gives CDR1 DFQATT, CDR2 SNEGSKA (reference sequence). This CDR3 contains 16 residues. DNA for the CDR3: TGCAGTGCTTGGGGGGCCCTAGCGGCCGCCACCAACGAGCAGTACTTC. This sequence encodes CSAWGALAAATNEQYF.

This clonotype appeared a few times. The rearrangement uses TRBV7-2 and TRBJ1-4; 7 bases agree with TRBD1. The CDR3 length is 15 residues. V gave up 2 bases and J gave up 10 bases; unmatched junction bases: 10. Germline V lookup: CDR1 SGHTA, CDR2 FQGNSA. DNA for the CDR3: TGTGCCAGCAGCTTATCCGTACAGGGGCGCGGAAAACTGTTTTTT. Protein product: CASSLSVQGRGKLFF. Looking up the rest from reference TRBV7-2 and TRBJ1-4 gives the full variable domain: GAGVSQSPSNKVTEKGKDVELRCDPISGHTALYWYRQSLGQGLEFLIYFQGNSAPDKSGLPSDRFSAERTGGSVSTLTIQRTQQEDSAVYLCASSLSVQGRGKLFFGSGTQLSVL.

This chain uses TRBV25-1 with TRBJ1-1; no clear D gene. Trimming removed 4 bases at V and 1 base at J, with 7 bases between. CDR1 and CDR2 from the germline V gene are MGHDK and SYGVNS. This CDR3 spans 13 amino acids. CDR3 residues: CASSADWNTEAFF. The DNA of the CDR3 is TGTGCCAGCAGTGCGGATTGGAACACTGAAGCTTTCTTT.

About this clonotype: One junction end disagrees with the germline gene, perhaps due to a read error. The rearrangement joins TRBV7-2 to TRBJ2-3; the match to TRBD2 covers 12 bases. The germline V gene has CDR1 SGHTA and CDR2 FQGNSA. This CDR3 is built from 15 residues. This chain's CDR3 is CSSSSLAGGTDTQYF. The CDR3 DNA follows: TGTTCCAGCAGCTCCCTAGCGGGAGGGACAGATACGCAGTATTTT.

The chain has TRBV6-2 or TRBV6-3 and TRBJ1-2, with D perhaps matching TRBD1 (5 bases). Germline lookup yields CDR1 MNHEY and CDR2 SVGEGT. The CDR3 is 13 amino acids. V was clipped by 6 bases and J by 6 bases, with 14 bases between them. The CDR3 DNA reads as TGTGCCAGCAGCCGACAGCTTTACGATGGCTACACCTTC. It translates to CASSRQLYDGYTF.

The rearrangement links TRBV6-1 to TRBJ2-1, with a tentative D call TRBD1 (5 bases). This CDR3 is 13 amino acids long. V was trimmed by 4 bases and J by 6 bases, leaving 10 bases between them. CDR1 is MNHNS, CDR2 SASEGT, per germline. CDR3 nucleotide sequence: TGTGCCAGCAGTGTCCCAGGGTCCAATGAGCAGTTCTTC. It codes for CASSVPGSNEQFF.

This clonotype appeared many times. This chain joins TRBV20-1 and TRBJ2-7; D possibly corresponds to TRBD2 (6 bases). The CDR3 spans 17 residues. V was shortened by 0 bases and J by 0 bases, with 18 bases between the two germline ends. CDR1 is DFQATT and CDR2 is SNEGSKA in the germline V gene (reference sequence). CDR3 region: CSARDSGRDLSSYEQYF. CDR3 DNA sequence: TGCAGTGCTAGAGATTCCGGAAGGGACTTGAGCTCCTACGAGCAGTACTTC.

CDR3 residues: CASSPTGGLGYTF. CDR3 bases: TGTGCCAGCAGCCCGACAGGGGGCCTTGGCTACACCTTC. V usage is TRBV6-1 and J usage is TRBJ1-2, with TRBD1 matching 10 bases. J lost 7 bases, V lost 6 bases, and 5 bases had no gene match. The germline gives CDR1 MNHNS, CDR2 SASEGT. This CDR3 comprises 13 residues.

With regard to this clonotype: An end of the junction differs from the germline gene, which may be a read error. The chain recombines TRBV4-3 with TRBJ2-2; the D is unclear. The germline V gene encodes CDR1 LGHNA and CDR2 YSLEER. The CDR3 is 15 amino acids. The CDR3 DNA is TGCGCCAGCAGCCAGGGCACAACGAACACCTGGGAGCTGTTTTTT. Protein sequence: CASSQGTTNTWELFF.

V and J are TRBV12-3 or TRBV12-4 and TRBJ2-1; tentative D call: TRBD2 (7 bases). V lost 7 bases to trimming and J lost 6 bases, with 19 bases between them. The CDR3 covers 15 residues. The chain's CDR3 is CASTLGGGLANEQFF. For the CDR3, the DNA is TGTGCCAGCACCTTAGGGGGGGGCCTCGCCAATGAGCAGTTCTTC.

This clonotype was observed a handful of times. The rearrangement uses TRBV20-1 and TRBJ1-1, with D unclear. Germline V gene lookup returns CDR1 DFQATT and CDR2 SNEGSKA (reference sequence). The CDR3 contains 12 residues. V was shortened by 4 bases and J by 3 bases, with 9 bases between the two germline ends. The CDR3 loop is CSATGKHTEAFF. CDR3 sequence (DNA): TGCAGTGCTACAGGCAAGCACACTGAAGCTTTCTTT.

This clonotype was seen a handful of times. This chain connects TRBV14 to TRBJ1-1; D is undetermined. Germline V gene sequence: CDR1 SGHDN, CDR2 FVKESK. The CDR3 has 13 amino acids. The V end was cut by 2 bases, the J end by 1 base, with 5 bases between. CDR3 in DNA: TGTGCCAGCAGCCAACGGGCGAACACTGAAGCTTTCTTT. It specifies CASSQRANTEAFF.

This clonotype was seen a handful of times. The chain has TRBV7-9 and TRBJ1-6, with D unclear. The V end was cut by 1 base, the J end by 10 bases, with 11 bases between. Germline assignment: CDR1 SEHNR and CDR2 FQNEAQ (reference sequence). This CDR3 is built from 14 residues. The CDR3 DNA reads TGTGCCAGCAGCTTAGTGTCAGGAGACTCACCCCTCCACTTT. This translates into CASSLVSGDSPLHF.

Here the CDR3 DNA reads TGTGCCAGTAGTTCTACCCGGGGGGCTGGTGCAGATACGCAGTATTTT. Translating it yields CASSSTRGAGADTQYF. This chain uses TRBV19 with TRBJ2-3, with D perhaps matching TRBD2 (7 bases). The CDR3 loop spans 16 amino acids. Germline CDR1 and CDR2: LNHDA and SQIVND (reference sequence). Trimming shortened V by 5 bases and J by 4 bases, and 19 bases separated the two germline ends.

This clonotype was observed a few times. This rearrangement joins TRBV5-1 to TRBJ2-5, with TRBD1 matching 9 bases. The CDR3 runs 17 residues. V was pared by 0 bases and J by 5 bases, with 11 bases of the junction left unmatched. Germline loops: CDR1 SGHRS, CDR2 YFSETQ. CDR3: CASSLARADRGLETQYF. Here the CDR3 DNA reads TGCGCCAGCAGCTTGGCCCGCGCGGACAGGGGTTTGGAGACCCAGTACTTC.

This clonotype was seen only a few times. The chain recombines TRBV28 with TRBJ2-3; D is unresolved. Trimming took 5 bases from V and 11 from J, leaving 11 bases between them. The CDR3 is 11 residues long. The germline V gene has CDR1 MDHEN and CDR2 SYDVKM. Here the CDR3 reads CASSDSRLQYF. The CDR3 nucleotides read TGTGCCAGCAGTGACTCCCGGTTGCAGTATTTT. Full variable domain (rest looked up from reference TRBV28 and TRBJ2-3): DVKVTQSSRYLVKRTGEKVFLECVQDMDHENMFWYRQDPGLGLRLIYFSYDVKMKEKGDIPEGYSVSREKKERFSLILESASTNQTSMYLCASSDSRLQYFGPGTRLTVL.

The gene calls are TRBV29-1 and TRBJ2-2; D is undetermined. CDR3 length equals 12 residues. Germline CDR1 reads SQVTM; CDR2 reads ANQGSEA. V lost 7 bases, J lost 6 bases, and 12 bases lay in between. This chain's CDR3 is CSAFDSPGELFF. CDR3 bases: TGCAGCGCTTTCGATTCTCCCGGGGAGCTGTTTTTT.

The chain uses TRBV20-1 and TRBJ1-6, with D unresolved. The V end lost 5 bases, the J end lost 8 bases, and 16 bases lay between the germline ends. From germline, CDR1 is DFQATT and CDR2 SNEGSKA (reference sequence). The CDR3 consists of 14 residues. CDR3: CSALPGAPYSPLHF. The CDR3 DNA is TGCAGTGCTCTTCCAGGAGCCCCATATTCACCCCTCCACTTT.

This clonotype was counted a few times. V and J are TRBV7-9 and TRBJ2-1; unclear D gene. Per the germline V gene, CDR1 is SEHNR and CDR2 is FQNEAQ (reference sequence). The CDR3 runs 12 residues. The V end lost 4 bases, the J end lost 11 bases, and 12 bases lay between the germline ends. CDR3 region: CASSSRVWKQFF. CDR3 DNA sequence: TGTGCCAGCAGCTCCCGGGTTTGGAAGCAGTTCTTC. Looking up the rest from reference TRBV7-9 and TRBJ2-1 gives the full variable domain: DTGVSQNPRHKITKRGQNVTFRCDPISEHNRLYWYRQTLGQGPEFLTYFQNEAQLEKSRLLSDRFSAERPKGSFSTLEIQRTEQGDSAMYLCASSSRVWKQFFGPGTRLTVL.

This clonotype has a handful of counts. The chain recombines TRBV29-1 with TRBJ2-3; weak D call: TRBD2 (6 bases). This CDR3 has 14 residues. The germline V gene has CDR1 SQVTM and CDR2 ANQGSEA. Trimming took 5 bases from V and 3 from J, leaving 15 bases between them. The chain's CDR3 is CSVRGLMFTDTQYF. In DNA, the CDR3 is TGCAGCGTTAGGGGACTGATGTTTACAGATACGCAGTATTTT.

V usage is TRBV10-2 and J usage is TRBJ1-6; D possibly corresponds to TRBD1 (6 bases). The CDR3 covers 12 residues. V was pared by 8 bases and J by 6 bases, with 8 bases between. Germline CDR1 reads WSHSY; CDR2 reads SAAADI. CDR3 sequence reads: CASGGLNSPLHF. The CDR3 coding sequence is TGCGCCAGCGGGGGCCTTAATTCACCCCTCCACTTT.

There are a few counts of this clonotype. The V call is TRBV4-3, the J call TRBJ2-7, with TRBD2 matching over 8 bases. The CDR3 runs 15 residues. Germline CDR1 LGHNA, CDR2 YSLEER. With 0 bases clipped from V and 3 bases from J, the junction kept 4 bases outside the gene matches. This chain's CDR3 is CASSQDSGLGYEQYF. The DNA for the CDR3 is TGCGCCAGCAGCCAAGATTCGGGACTAGGCTACGAGCAGTACTTC.

In its sample, this clonotype was seen a few times. V and J are TRBV5-1 and TRBJ2-5; D remains ambiguous. Germline-derived CDR1 and CDR2 are SGHRS and YFSETQ. The CDR3 sequence is 14 residues long. Trimming removed 4 bases from V and 0 bases from J, with 10 bases in between. CDR3 nucleotides: TGCGCCAGCAGCCCTTGGGCGCACCAAGAGACCCAGTACTTC. Amino acid sequence: CASSPWAHQETQYF.

The table lists this clonotype with a few counts. The V gene is TRBV12-3 or TRBV12-4, the J gene TRBJ2-2; D not resolved. V lost 10 bases and J 0 bases, leaving 15 bases between the germline ends. The CDR3 has 15 amino acids. The CDR3 sequence is CAILGRLANTGELFF. Written as DNA, the CDR3 is TGTGCCATCCTCGGGCGGCTAGCGAACACCGGGGAGCTGTTTTTT.

The chain carries TRBV7-9 and TRBJ2-1; tentatively, D is TRBD1 (6 bases). The CDR3 length is 13 residues. V dropped 5 bases and J dropped 5 bases, with 10 bases sitting between them. Germline-derived CDR1 and CDR2 are SEHNR and FQNEAQ (reference sequence). The CDR3 loop reads CASSLTGNNEQFF. CDR3 DNA sequence: TGTGCCAGCAGCCTCACAGGGAACAATGAGCAGTTCTTC.

The chain joins TRBV20-1 to TRBJ1-2; no reliable D call. Trimming cost V 3 bases and J 6 bases, with 8 bases left between them. The CDR3 consists of 11 residues. The germline V gene encodes CDR1 DFQATT and CDR2 SNEGSKA (reference sequence). The CDR3 here is CSASAVNGYTF. The CDR3 DNA follows: TGCAGTGCTAGCGCAGTTAATGGCTACACCTTC.

This clonotype showed up just a few times. The chain is built from TRBV21-1 and TRBJ2-1; the tabulated D call, TRBD2, remains unverified against the DNA. TRBV21-1 is a pseudogene segment. The CDR3 runs to 19 residues. In DNA form, the CDR3 reads TGTGCCAGCAGCAAAATGGGAGGGGCTTCCAGCCCTATCCCCAATGAGCAGTTCTTC. As protein: CASSKMGGASSPIPNEQFF.